These T cell receptor beta chains were read from a single sample in a study of OX40 agonist ivuxolimab in advanced cancers. Produced via immunoSEQ multiplex PCR; TCRdb's table is partial and in-frame only. The table lists around 80,000 clones, around 80% of them singletons. The starting material was CD4+ or CD8+ T cells sorted from blood, obtained in a trial of the OX40 agonist ivuxolimab. The receptor source for this set is an adult with an advanced solid tumor such as melanoma, head and neck, liver or kidney cancer. The CDR3 runs from the conserved cysteine through the conserved F or W. The D gene is left open where the match is weak. Size is omitted from some rows. Given values are once, few, many or a class for expanded clones.

>TRBV18|NA|TRBJ1-6|NA
CASSPDLAHNSPLHF
TGTGCCAGCTCACCTGACTTGGCTCATAATTCACCCCTCCACTTT
>TRBV28|NA|TRBJ2-5|NA
CASSFEWKETQYF
TGTGCCAGCAGTTTCGAGTGGAAAGAGACCCAGTACTTC
>TRBV9|TRBD1|TRBJ1-3|NA
CASSFGQGRSGGNTIYF
TGTGCCAGCAGCTTCGGACAGGGGCGCTCGGGAGGAAACACCATATATTTT
>TRBV2|TRBD2|TRBJ2-2|NA
CASSEALAGATGELFF
TGTGCCAGCAGTGAAGCTCTAGCGGGAGCCACCGGGGAGCTGTTTTTT
>TRBV4-1|NA|TRBJ2-7|NA
CASSQGRDYEQYF
TGCGCCAGCAGCCAAGGACGGGACTACGAGCAGTACTTC
>TRBV18|NA|TRBJ2-2|once
CASSPQGNGELFF
TGTGCCAGCTCGCCCCAGGGGAACGGGGAGCTGTTTTTT
>TRBV19|NA|TRBJ2-2|NA
CASKWLTNTGELFF
TGTGCCAGTAAGTGGTTAACGAACACCGGGGAGCTGTTTTTT
>TRBV29-1|NA|TRBJ1-3|NA
CSVGRDLGNTIYF
TGCAGCGTTGGCAGGGACCTTGGAAACACCATATATTTT
>TRBV28|NA|TRBJ2-1|NA
CASSDPLAGLGNEQFF
TGTGCCAGCAGTGATCCCCTCGCGGGATTAGGGAATGAGCAGTTCTTC
>TRBV7-2|NA|TRBJ2-3|NA
CASSLVWAAEVQDTQYF
TGTGCCAGCAGCTTAGTATGGGCTGCCGAGGTACAAGATACGCAGTATTTT
>TRBV5-1|TRBD1|TRBJ2-1|once
CASTETGTGAYNEQFF
TGCGCCAGCACCGAAACCGGGACAGGGGCGTACAATGAGCAGTTCTTC
>TRBV7-2|TRBD1|TRBJ1-2|NA
CASSLGRQGRYGYTF
TGTGCCAGCAGCTTAGGTCGACAGGGAAGGTATGGCTACACCTTC
>TRBV6-5|NA|TRBJ1-1|NA
CASSYLRVSTEAFF
TGTGCCAGCAGTTACCTCAGGGTGAGCACTGAAGCTTTCTTT
>TRBV7-9|NA|TRBJ2-7|once
CASSLDPLRSAEQYF
TGTGCCAGCAGCTTAGACCCTCTTAGATCCGCCGAGCAGTACTTC
>TRBV19|TRBD1|TRBJ1-2|NA
CASSVTGGGYTF
TGTGCCAGTAGTGTGACAGGGGGTGGCTACACCTTC
>TRBV19|NA|TRBJ2-7|NA
CASSRKSSYEQYF
TGTGCCAGTAGTAGGAAGAGCTCCTACGAGCAGTACTTC